A single sample gave rise to the 5 T cell receptor beta chains below, sequenced in a study of blood T cell repertoires in COVID-19. Data came from immunoSEQ multiplex PCR; TCRdb stores just in-frame clones and leaves some out. The sample includes roughly 70,000 clones, under 95% of them seen just once. The sequenced sample was peripheral blood. The receptors were sampled from a man aged 50 or older with acute or convalescent COVID-19.

The chain carries TRBV3-1 (or the pseudogene TRBV3-2) and TRBJ1-1; TRBD1 agrees at 8 bases. The CDR3 loop spans 14 amino acids. From germline, CDR1 is LGHDT and CDR2 YNNKEL (reference sequence). J gave up 4 bases and V 2 bases, and 3 bases lay outside the gene matches. The CDR3 nucleotides are TGTGCCAGCAGCCAACGAGACAGGGGCACTGAAGCTTTCTTT. The encoded protein is CASSQRDRGTEAFF.

This sequence joins TRBV19 and TRBJ2-7, with a tentative D call TRBD1 (5 bases). V was shortened by 3 bases and J by 3 bases, with 9 bases between the two germline ends. This CDR3 region has 13 residues. The V gene's germline CDR1 is LNHDA and CDR2 SQIVND (reference sequence). The CDR3 reads CASSIGQGYEQYV. In DNA form, the CDR3 reads TGTGCCAGTAGTATCGGCCAGGGCTACGAGCAGTACGTC.

This clone came up a few times. This chain uses TRBV6-6 with TRBJ1-5; 9 bases map to TRBD1. Germline lookup yields CDR1 MNHNY and CDR2 SVGAGI (reference sequence). Germline trimming cut 6 bases from V and 6 bases from J; bases unmatched to any gene: 9. This CDR3 comprises 15 residues. For the CDR3, the DNA is TGTGCCAGCAGCGAAACAGGGGGCAACGGTCAGCCCCAGCATTTT. Protein sequence: CASSETGGNGQPQHF.

This sequence joins TRBV20-1 and TRBJ2-1; D remains unclear. The V and J ends lost 8 bases and 4 bases respectively, with 9 bases between them. Germline CDR1 DFQATT, CDR2 SNEGSKA (reference sequence). CDR3 size: 11 residues. CDR3 sequence: CSPSTYNEQFF. The CDR3 coding sequence is TGCAGTCCCTCAACTTACAATGAGCAGTTCTTC.

This chain uses TRBV7-2 with TRBJ2-1; D perhaps matches TRBD2 (6 bases). The length of the CDR3 is 14 residues. V lost 5 bases to trimming and J lost 3 bases, with 11 bases between them. Germline CDR1 and CDR2: SGHTA and FQGNSA. As DNA, the CDR3 is TGTGCCAGCAGCGCGGGGACTTTCTACAATGAGCAGTTCTTC. This gives the protein CASSAGTFYNEQFF.